This T cell receptor beta chain derives from a study of T cells in Graves' hyperthyroidism and ophthalmopathy. This clonotype was observed a few times. After removal of 0 bases from V and 4 bases from J, the junction contained 19 bases not matched to a gene. Germline V CDR1 and CDR2: MGHRA, YSYEKL. This CDR3 has 21 residues. Regions amplified from RNA transcripts were the TCR beta CDR3 regions. A first-round RT-PCR of the TCR CDR3 used the HTBI primer set. TCRdb re-derived calls from the multiplex PCR reads in MiXCR, one entry per CDR3 protein. Among roughly 570,000 distinct CDR3 sequences, more than 15% were seen once, and the ten largest hold about 7%.

The genes are TRBV4-1 and TRBJ1-2; TRBD1 agrees at 11 bases. This clonotype was sampled from a woman aged 25 to 39 with Graves' hyperthyroidism. The specimen was blood. Here the CDR3 reads CASSQEVGSQTGTGGIYGYTF. CDR3 nucleotides: TGCGCCAGCAGCCAAGAGGTTGGGAGTCAAACCGGGACAGGGGGTATCTATGGCTACACCTTC.